The T cell receptor beta chain described here comes from a study of cytomegalovirus exposure and HLA in healthy donors. The CDR3 is made up of 16 amino acids. The V segment lost 2 bases and the J segment 2 bases; nucleotides outside the gene matches: 10. The germline V gene has CDR1 SGDLS and CDR2 YYNGEE. Use of 60 Vbeta and 13 Jbeta primers characterized the PCR. The table came from immunoSEQ multiplex PCR; TCRdb's copy has only in-frame clones and leaves some out. Seen here are 120,000 to 150,000 clones, under 70% observed once, and the top ten hold around 6.3%. The clonotype originates from a woman in her sixties in good health and CMV-seronegative. Input material: PBMCs. The chain carries TRBV9 and TRBJ2-7, with 7 positions matching TRBD2. The CDR3 region has the DNA TGTGCCAGCAGCGTCGGGGGGAGGGCCCAGACCTACGAGCAGTACTTC. Amino acid sequence: CASSVGGRAQTYEQYF.